Below, 24 T cell receptor beta chains from the same sample are listed, as sequenced in a study of blood T cell repertoires in COVID-19. Data came from immunoSEQ multiplex PCR; TCRdb stores just in-frame clones and leaves some out. The sample contains about 310,000 clones, about 89% of which appear only once. Sequenced sample: peripheral blood. The receptors were sampled from a woman aged 45-65 years who had recovered from COVID-19.

The V and J genes are TRBV5-6 and TRBJ1-1, with D possibly TRBD1 on 5 matching bases. V lost 2 bases and J 3 bases, leaving 11 bases between the germline ends. The germline V gene encodes CDR1 SGHDT and CDR2 YYEEEE. The CDR3 length is 14 residues. CDR3 sequence: CASSFTGPHTEAFF. CDR3 nucleotides: TGTGCCAGCAGCTTTACAGGACCGCACACTGAAGCTTTCTTT. Filled out from reference TRBV5-6 and TRBJ1-1, the complete variable domain reads DAGVTQSPTHLIKTRGQQVTLRCSPKSGHDTVSWYQQALGQGPQFIFQYYEEEERQRGNFPDRFSGHQFPNYSSELNVNALLLGDSALYLCASSFTGPHTEAFFGQGTRLTVV.

The chain carries TRBV9 and TRBJ2-2; 9 nucleotides agree with TRBD2. V was pared by 4 bases and J by 5 bases, with 12 bases of the junction left unmatched. CDR1 and CDR2 from the germline V gene are SGDLS and YYNGEE. The CDR3 sequence is 17 residues long. In nucleotides, the CDR3 is TGTGCCAGCAGCCTCCGGGGGCTAGCGGGACAAACCGGGGAGCTGTTTTTT. It specifies CASSLRGLAGQTGELFF.

The rearrangement joins TRBV5-1 to TRBJ2-3; 8 bases agree with TRBD1. This CDR3 contains 14 residues. Germline-derived CDR1 and CDR2 are SGHRS and YFSETQ. After removal of 3 bases from V and 6 bases from J, the junction contained 6 bases not matched to a gene. The CDR3 loop reads CASSSRTGPDTQYF. The CDR3 coding sequence is TGCGCCAGCAGCTCACGGACAGGGCCGGATACGCAGTATTTT.

The chain recombines TRBV5-1 with TRBJ2-7; the D gene is possibly TRBD2 (5 bases). Trimming took off 0 bases at V and 1 base at J, with 8 bases between the two ends. Germline V gene data show CDR1 as SGHRS and CDR2 as YFSETQ. CDR3 length: 14 amino acids. CDR3 nucleotides: TGCGCCAGCAGCTTGGATCCGGGGTCCTACGAGCAGTACTTC. This codes for CASSLDPGSYEQYF.

CDR3: CATRDSSTDTQYF. The CDR3 region has the DNA TGTGCCACTAGGGACAGCTCCACAGATACGCAGTATTTT. V is TRBV24-1 and J is TRBJ2-3; TRBD1 agrees at 7 bases. The trim removed 10 bases at V and 2 bases at J, leaving 5 bases unmatched. Germline CDR1 and CDR2: KGHDR and SFDVKD. The CDR3 extends over 13 amino acids.

Written as DNA, the CDR3 is TGTGCCAGCAGCTTAGGCTCACGGACAGGAACCTCTGGAAACACCATATATTTT. Translation gives CASSLGSRTGTSGNTIYF. The chain links TRBV7-8 to TRBJ1-3, with 7 positions matching TRBD1. CDR3 length: 18 amino acids. Germline CDR1 reads SGHVS; CDR2 reads FQNEAQ. V lost 1 base to trimming and J lost 0 bases; unmatched junction nucleotides: 9.

This clone was seen only once. The V call is TRBV7-8, the J call TRBJ2-5, with TRBD2 identical over 7 bases. The CDR3 length is 11 residues. The germline V gene has CDR1 SGHVS and CDR2 FQNEAQ. The junction had 6 bases not matched to a gene; V was cut back by 5 bases and J by 12 bases. DNA for the CDR3: TGTGCCAGCAGCCAACGGGACTACAAGTACTTC. This translates into CASSQRDYKYF. Based on the CDR3 plus reference TRBV7-8 and TRBJ2-5, the full variable domain is GAGVSQSPRYKVAKRGQDVALRCDPISGHVSLFWYQQALGQGPEFLTYFQNEAQLDKSGLPSDRFFAERPEGSVSTLKIQRTQQEDSAVYLCASSQRDYKYFGPGTRLLVL.

This chain joins TRBV2 and TRBJ1-5, with 9 bases matching TRBD1. Per the germline V gene, CDR1 is SNHLY and CDR2 is FYNNEI. Trimming removed 8 bases from V and 3 bases from J; junction bases left unmatched: 5. The CDR3 extends over 14 amino acids. The CDR3 coding sequence is TGTGCCAGCGGAGGGACAGGGAACAATCAGCCCCAGCATTTT. Its protein is CASGGTGNNQPQHF.

The chain is built from TRBV21-1 and TRBJ2-7; the listed D gene, TRBD1, was not tested against the DNA. TRBV21-1 is annotated as a pseudogene. CDR3 length: 14 amino acids. CDR3: CASSPGQATYEQYF. CDR3 DNA: TGTGCCAGCAGTCCGGGACAGGCTACCTACGAGCAGTACTTC.

The chain combines TRBV12-5 with TRBJ1-2, with D possibly matching TRBD1 (5 bases). CDR3 length: 18 residues. V gave up 6 bases and J gave up 4 bases, with 27 bases separating them. From germline, CDR1 is LGHNT and CDR2 FRNRAP. The CDR3 DNA reads TGTGCTAGTGGCCTGACAGTCGTTAGTTCCCCCCGGGCCTATGGCTACACCTTC. It specifies CASGLTVVSSPRAYGYTF. The full variable domain, with the rest looked up from reference TRBV12-5 and TRBJ1-2, is DARVTQTPRHKVTEMGQEVTMRCQPILGHNTVFWYRQTMMQGLELLAYFRNRAPLDDSGMPKDRFSAEMPDATLATLKIQPSEPRDSAVYFCASGLTVVSSPRAYGYTFGSGTRLTVV.

This clone was recorded once. This chain connects TRBV7-2 to TRBJ1-2; 9 positions match TRBD1. The length of the CDR3 is 16 residues. Germline V gives CDR1 SGHTA, CDR2 FQGNSA. J lost 6 bases, V lost 5 bases, and 13 bases had no gene match. The DNA for the CDR3 is TGTGCCAGCAGCCCAAAGTCCGGGACAGGGAGGGATGGCTACACCTTC. Amino acids: CASSPKSGTGRDGYTF.

The chain's CDR3 is CASSRGGQEQTQYF. The CDR3, as DNA: TGTGCCAGCAGCCGAGGGGGACAGGAACAGACCCAGTACTTC. The chain carries TRBV7-9 and TRBJ2-5; 8 positions match TRBD1. The CDR3 contains 14 residues. Germline-derived CDR1 and CDR2 are SEHNR and FQNEAQ (reference sequence). Trimming at V came to 5 bases and at J to 6 bases, leaving 8 bases not matched to a gene.

The CDR3 reads CASSSLVQGYEQYF. In nucleotides, the CDR3 is TGTGCCAGCAGCTCCTTAGTACAGGGCTACGAGCAGTACTTC. This chain links TRBV7-2 with TRBJ2-7; D is perhaps TRBD1 (6 bases). Between the trimmed V and J ends, which lost 4 bases and 3 bases, there was a span of 13 bases. Germline CDR1 and CDR2: SGHTA and FQGNSA. This CDR3 is 14 amino acids long.

The V and J genes are TRBV18 and TRBJ2-7; D is uncertain. This CDR3 has 12 amino acids. CDR1 and CDR2 (germline): KGHSH, LQKENI. Deletions cut 2 bases from V and 3 bases from J, with 5 bases between. The CDR3: CASSPSHYEQYF. CDR3 nucleotides: TGTGCCAGCTCACCATCCCACTACGAGCAGTACTTC.

This clone was recorded only once. The chain recombines TRBV9 with TRBJ1-1, with D perhaps matching TRBD1 (5 bases). Germline CDR1 is SGDLS and CDR2 is YYNGEE. V was shortened by 2 bases and J by 7 bases, with 15 bases between the two germline ends. The length of the CDR3 is 14 residues. CDR3: CASSVTDGVFEAFF. DNA of the CDR3: TGTGCCAGCAGCGTGACAGATGGGGTTTTTGAAGCTTTCTTT.

The chain is built from TRBV7-2 and TRBJ1-2; 8 bases fit TRBD1. The CDR3 sequence is 16 residues long. Germline lookup yields CDR1 SGHTA and CDR2 FQGNSA. With V trimmed by 4 bases and J by 5 bases, 12 bases remained unmatched. CDR3: CASSSASSWTGYGYTF. CDR3 sequence (DNA): TGTGCCAGCAGCTCAGCCTCCTCATGGACAGGGTATGGCTACACCTTC.

The rearrangement uses TRBV7-2 and TRBJ1-2; 8 bases match TRBD1. Per the germline V gene, CDR1 is SGHTA and CDR2 is FQGNSA. V gave up 1 base and J gave up 6 bases; unmatched junction bases: 4. The CDR3 sequence is 14 residues long. For the CDR3, the DNA is TGTGCCAGCAGCTTAGAAGGACAGGGAGATGGCTACACCTTC. It is translated as CASSLEGQGDGYTF. Supplemented by reference TRBV7-2 and TRBJ1-2, the full variable domain reads GAGVSQSPSNKVTEKGKDVELRCDPISGHTALYWYRQSLGQGLEFLIYFQGNSAPDKSGLPSDRFSAERTGGSVSTLTIQRTQQEDSAVYLCASSLEGQGDGYTFGSGTRLTVV.

This rearrangement joins TRBV2 to TRBJ2-5, with 10 bases identical to TRBD2. The J segment lost 4 bases and the V segment lost 6 bases, leaving 5 bases of the junction unmatched. CDR1 is SNHLY, CDR2 FYNNEI, per germline. CDR3 length: 14 amino acids. The CDR3 DNA sequence: TGTGCCAGCAGGCCCAGACTAGCGGGAGAGACCCAGTACTTC. Protein sequence: CASRPRLAGETQYF.

This clone showed up just a few times. The chain combines TRBV6-5 with TRBJ2-1, with 10 bases matching TRBD1. This CDR3 contains 14 residues. J was trimmed by 7 bases and V by 4 bases; bases with no gene match: 4. Germline-derived CDR1 and CDR2 are MNHEY and SVGAGI. CDR3 coding DNA: TGTGCCAGCAGTTCGGACAGGGGGGGGAATGAGCAGTTCTTC. This gives the protein CASSSDRGGNEQFF.

This clone has just a few counts. The chain links TRBV19 to TRBJ1-5; TRBD1 agrees at 8 bases. V dropped 0 bases and J dropped 7; count of bases not matched to a gene: 8. The CDR3 contains 16 residues. Germline V gene sequence: CDR1 LNHDA, CDR2 SQIVND (reference sequence). CDR3 protein: CASSIDATGGGQPQHF. CDR3 sequence (DNA): TGTGCCAGTAGTATAGATGCTACAGGGGGAGGACAGCCCCAGCATTTT. The variable domain in full, with the rest retrieved from reference TRBV19 and TRBJ1-5, is DGGITQSPKYLFRKEGQNVTLSCEQNLNHDAMYWYRQDPGQGLRLIYYSQIVNDFQKGDIAEGYSVSREKKESFPLTVTSAQKNPTAFYLCASSIDATGGGQPQHFGDGTRLSIL.

This chain uses TRBV18 with TRBJ2-1; D not certain. Per the germline V gene, CDR1 is KGHSH and CDR2 is LQKENI. The CDR3 spans 15 residues. Trimming took off 6 bases at V and 0 bases at J, with 12 bases between the two ends. CDR3 nucleotides: TGTGCCAGCTCTCAGAATGAGGCCTCCTACAATGAGCAGTTCTTC. Translating gives CASSQNEASYNEQFF.

This sequence joins TRBV28 and TRBJ2-5, with a weak D call TRBD2 (7 bases). Germline V gene sequence: CDR1 MDHEN, CDR2 SYDVKM. V shed 7 bases and J shed 5 bases, with 20 bases lying between them. This CDR3 has 15 amino acids. As DNA, the CDR3 is TGTGCCAGCAACTCTTGGCGGGGGCGAGGGGAGACCCAGTACTTC. This sequence encodes CASNSWRGRGETQYF.

The chain is built from TRBV4-3 and TRBJ2-2; no clear D. The CDR3 consists of 15 residues. The V gene lost 0 bases and the J gene lost 0 bases, with 5 bases spanning the gap. Germline assignment: CDR1 LGHNA and CDR2 YSLEER. CDR3: CASSQDRPNTGELFF. CDR3 in DNA: TGCGCCAGCAGCCAAGACAGGCCGAACACCGGGGAGCTGTTTTTT.

The chain uses TRBV6-1 and TRBJ1-1, with TRBD1 as a possible D gene (6 bases). The CDR3 extends over 11 amino acids. Trimming shortened V by 3 bases and J by 10 bases, and 9 bases separated the two germline ends. CDR1 is MNHNS, CDR2 SASEGT, per germline. For the CDR3, the DNA is TGTGCCAGCAGTGATTGGGGGCCAGCTTTCTTT. Translating it yields CASSDWGPAFF.